Listed here are 29 T cell receptor beta chains from one sample, sequenced in a study of T cells in Graves' hyperthyroidism and ophthalmopathy. Regions amplified from RNA transcripts were the TCR beta CDR3 regions. First-round RT-PCR with HTBI primers amplified the TCR CDR3 region. TCRdb re-derived calls from the multiplex PCR reads in MiXCR, one entry per CDR3 protein. The sample gives about 340,000 distinct CDR3 sequences, approximately 18% of which show up once; approximately 54% is in the top ten. Sequencing was carried out using blood. These receptors were collected from a woman in her forties or fifties with Graves' hyperthyroidism.

This clonotype has ten or more counts. The chain couples TRBV28 to TRBJ1-5, with D hard to call. Trimming stripped 1 base from V and 4 bases from J, with 5 bases between. The germline V gene encodes CDR1 MDHEN and CDR2 SYDVKM. The CDR3 loop spans 13 amino acids. The CDR3 DNA reads TGTGCCAGCAGTTTATCGGGGAATCAGCCCCAGCATTTT. Its protein is CASSLSGNQPQHF.

This clonotype was detected ten times or more. The chain carries TRBV11-2 and TRBJ2-7; TRBD1 or TRBD2 may be the D gene (5 bases each). Trimming took 5 bases from V and 2 from J, leaving 16 bases between them. The CDR3 extends over 15 amino acids. Looked up from germline, CDR1 is SGHAT and CDR2 is FQNNGV. The CDR3 DNA follows: TGTGCCAGCAGCCCCCCCGGGGCAGGGACCTACGAGCAGTACTTC. The encoded protein is CASSPPGAGTYEQYF. The entire variable domain, with the rest obtained from reference TRBV11-2 and TRBJ2-7, is as follows: EAGVAQSPRYKIIEKRQSVAFWCNPISGHATLYWYQQILGQGPKLLIQFQNNGVVDDSQLPKDRFSAERLKGVDSTLKIQPAKLEDSAVYLCASSPPGAGTYEQYFGPGTRLTVT.

This clonotype has just a few counts. This chain links TRBV9 with TRBJ2-7; 7 bases map to TRBD1. This CDR3 has 13 amino acids. CDR1 and CDR2 (germline): SGDLS, YYNGEE. V trimming: 6 bases; J trimming: 5 bases; junction bases outside the gene matches: 8. CDR3 residues: CASKSTGSHEQYV. The CDR3 nucleotides are TGTGCCAGCAAATCGACAGGGTCCCACGAGCAGTACGTC.

The CDR3 sequence is CASSLTPSGREVMNTQYF. The DNA for the CDR3 is TGCGCCAGCAGCTTAACCCCTAGCGGGAGGGAGGTAATGAATACGCAGTATTTT. The chain employs TRBV5-1 and TRBJ2-3; 12 bases fit TRBD2. CDR1 and CDR2 from the germline V gene are SGHRS and YFSETQ. The CDR3 consists of 18 residues. The J segment lost 7 bases and the V segment lost 2 bases, leaving 14 bases of the junction unmatched. The variable domain in full, completed from reference TRBV5-1 and TRBJ2-3, reads KAGVTQTPRYLIKTRGQQVTLSCSPISGHRSVSWYQQTPGQGLQFLFEYFSETQRNKGNFPGRFSGRQFSNSRSEMNVSTLELGDSALYLCASSLTPSGREVMNTQYFGPGTRLTVL.

This clonotype has at least ten counts. CDR3 in DNA: TGTGCCATCAGTGAGTCCTTGGGCAAGACTAGCACAGATACGCAGTATTTT. Amino acid sequence: CAISESLGKTSTDTQYF. The genes are TRBV10-3 and TRBJ2-3; D ambiguous. CDR1 is ENHRY and CDR2 is SYGVKD in the germline V gene. The CDR3 runs 17 residues. With 0 bases removed from V and 0 bases from J, the gap between germline ends came to 13 bases.

This clonotype occurred many times. The gene calls are TRBV7-3 and TRBJ1-1; 9 positions match TRBD1. This CDR3 is 13 amino acids long. After removal of 5 bases from V and 4 bases from J, the junction contained 2 bases not matched to a gene. The germline gives CDR1 SGHTA, CDR2 FQGTGA. The CDR3 DNA sequence: TGTGCCAGCAGCGAGACAGGGGGCACTGAAGCTTTCTTT. Residues: CASSETGGTEAFF.

This clonotype was picked up a small number of times. CDR3 loop: CSAISPDTHNEQFF. The DNA of the CDR3 is TGCAGTGCTATAAGCCCAGACACGCACAATGAGCAGTTCTTC. The genes are TRBV20-1 and TRBJ2-1; D gene unclear. V lost 4 bases, J lost 5 bases, and 15 bases lay in between. Germline V CDR1 and CDR2: DFQATT, SNEGSKA (reference sequence). The CDR3 sequence is 14 residues long.

The chain joins TRBV5-4 to TRBJ2-1; the D is unclear. From germline, CDR1 is SGHNT and CDR2 YYREEE (reference sequence). V was shortened by 7 bases and J by 7 bases, with 15 bases between the two germline ends. This CDR3 spans 13 amino acids. The DNA of the CDR3 is TGTGCCAGCCAATCCCAGGAGAGAAATGAGCAGTTCTTC. Protein sequence: CASQSQERNEQFF.

The chain couples TRBV4-1 to TRBJ2-2; perhaps TRBD1 as D (6 bases). Per germline, CDR1 MGHRA and CDR2 YSYEKL. V was pared by 3 bases and J by 4 bases, with 12 bases between. CDR3 length: 15 residues. CDR3 coding DNA: TGCGCCAGCAGCCAGGGTGGGGGCCTCACCGGGGAGCTGTTTTTT. Translation: CASSQGGGLTGELFF.

In this sample, this clonotype turned up many times. This chain links TRBV5-1 with TRBJ2-7; no firm D call. In germline, CDR1 is SGHRS, CDR2 YFSETQ. There are 12 residues in the CDR3. Trimming removed 2 bases at V and 3 bases at J, with 6 bases between. The CDR3 DNA is TGCGCCAGCAGCTTTGGGGACTACGAGCAGTACTTC. The encoded protein is CASSFGDYEQYF.

Comments on this clonotype: A clone one base away is much larger, so this may be a read error. The chain's CDR3 is CASSPDRAQNIQHF. The CDR3 coding sequence is TGTGCCAGCAGTCCCGACAGGGCTCAAAACATTCAGCACTTC. The chain uses TRBV28 and TRBJ2-4; 7 bases match TRBD1. Germline V gene data show CDR1 as MDHEN and CDR2 as SYDVKM. The CDR3 contains 14 residues.

This clonotype turned up a few times. The chain uses TRBV4-1 and TRBJ2-7; the match to TRBD1 covers 7 bases. V lost 0 bases and J lost 3; bases outside the gene matches: 5. Germline V gives CDR1 MGHRA, CDR2 YSYEKL. The CDR3 runs 15 residues. The CDR3 sequence is CASSQEQGRGYEQYF. The CDR3 DNA reads as TGCGCCAGCAGCCAAGAACAGGGGCGAGGCTACGAGCAGTACTTC.

The rearrangement joins TRBV28 to TRBJ2-7; D is tentatively TRBD1 or TRBD2 (5 bases each). CDR1 and CDR2 (germline): MDHEN, SYDVKM. The CDR3 totals 13 residues. Trimming cost V 6 bases and J 5 bases, with 14 bases left between them. The CDR3 spells CASSLIEGNEQYF. The CDR3 DNA reads as TGTGCCAGCAGCCTCATTGAGGGGAACGAGCAGTACTTC. Together with reference TRBV28 and TRBJ2-7, the CDR3 gives the full variable domain: DVKVTQSSRYLVKRTGEKVFLECVQDMDHENMFWYRQDPGLGLRLIYFSYDVKMKEKGDIPEGYSVSREKKERFSLILESASTNQTSMYLCASSLIEGNEQYFGPGTRLTVT.

Ten or more counts support this clonotype. The rearrangement joins TRBV6-1 to TRBJ1-4; D remains unclear. CDR3 length: 14 amino acids. Per germline, CDR1 MNHNS and CDR2 SASEGT. The V end lost 4 bases, the J end lost 1 base, and 7 bases lay between the germline ends. The CDR3 DNA reads TGTGCCAGCAGTGTACAAGAAACTAATGAAAAACTGTTTTTT. It translates to CASSVQETNEKLFF.

V is TRBV15 and J is TRBJ2-2, with D possibly matching TRBD2 (6 bases). Trimming left V 1 base short and J 4 bases short, with 13 bases between. The CDR3 runs 16 residues. Germline V CDR1 and CDR2: LNHNV, YYDKDF (reference sequence). The CDR3 bases are TGTGCCACCAGCAGAGCCGGCGGGGCTCTCACCGGGGAGCTGTTTTTT. It yields the protein CATSRAGGALTGELFF.

This clonotype was recorded a few times. For the CDR3, the DNA is TGCAGTGCTAGGGGGACAGGGGGCGCATACTATGGCTACACCTTC. Protein: CSARGTGGAYYGYTF. V is TRBV20-1 and J is TRBJ1-2; 12 bases align to TRBD1. V dropped 3 bases and J dropped 3; count of bases not matched to a gene: 5. Germline V gives CDR1 DFQATT, CDR2 SNEGSKA (reference sequence). There are 15 residues in the CDR3.

This clonotype was found a few times. This chain uses TRBV27 with TRBJ2-7; the D is unclear. CDR3 length equals 13 residues. V lost 2 bases to trimming and J lost 3 bases, with 8 bases between them. The germline gives CDR1 MNHEY, CDR2 SMNVEV (reference sequence). The CDR3 is CASSLMDGYEQYF. The CDR3 region has the DNA TGTGCCAGCAGTTTAATGGACGGCTACGAGCAGTACTTC.

This clonotype was observed a few times. The CDR3 reads CATSISGNTEAFF. CDR3 DNA: TGTGCCACCAGTATATCTGGGAACACTGAAGCTTTCTTT. The chain links TRBV24-1 to TRBJ1-1; D not resolved. The V gene lost 6 bases and the J gene lost 1 base, with 8 bases spanning the gap. In germline, CDR1 is KGHDR, CDR2 SFDVKD. CDR3 length equals 13 residues.

The sample holds a few counts of this clonotype. The chain's CDR3 is CASSYPQAASQETQYF. The CDR3 nucleotides read TGTGCCAGCAGTTACCCTCAGGCGGCTAGCCAAGAGACCCAGTACTTC. The chain recombines TRBV6-2 or TRBV6-3 with TRBJ2-5; D not certain. The germline V gene encodes CDR1 MNHEY and CDR2 SVGEGT. V lost 2 bases, J lost 1 base, and 14 bases lay in between. The CDR3 loop spans 16 amino acids.

The V gene is TRBV19, the J gene TRBJ2-1; TRBD2 is a possible D gene (5 bases). Trimming took 2 bases from V and 6 from J, leaving 11 bases between them. The CDR3 extends over 14 amino acids. The germline V gene has CDR1 LNHDA and CDR2 SQIVND (reference sequence). The CDR3 loop reads CASSIRWRPNEQFF. The DNA for the CDR3 is TGTGCCAGTAGTATACGTTGGAGGCCCAATGAGCAGTTCTTC.

This clonotype turned up a few times. The rearrangement uses TRBV20-1 and TRBJ1-6, with D possibly matching TRBD1 (6 bases). V was trimmed by 1 base and J by 12 bases, leaving 13 bases between them. The CDR3 runs 13 residues. Germline V CDR1 and CDR2: DFQATT, SNEGSKA (reference sequence). CDR3 in amino acids: CSARVGGLGPLHF. CDR3 nucleotide sequence: TGCAGTGCTAGAGTAGGGGGATTGGGACCCCTCCACTTT.

This clonotype was seen repeatedly, ten times or more. The CDR3 region is CANKAGGSTDTQYF. CDR3 DNA sequence: TGTGCTAACAAAGCGGGAGGGAGCACAGATACGCAGTATTTT. The chain recombines TRBV2 with TRBJ2-3, with TRBD2 identical over 10 bases. CDR1 SNHLY and CDR2 FYNNEI come from the germline V gene. The CDR3 loop spans 14 amino acids.

This clonotype was detected ten times or more. The chain recombines TRBV2 with TRBJ1-1; D not resolved. CDR1 and CDR2 from the germline V gene are SNHLY and FYNNEI. Trimming cost V 4 bases and J 3 bases, with 12 bases left between them. This CDR3 contains 14 residues. The CDR3 DNA sequence: TGTGCCAGCAGTGTAGGGAGGCGAGACACTGAAGCTTTCTTT. Protein sequence: CASSVGRRDTEAFF.

This clonotype was counted ten times or more. The CDR3: CASSEWGGVQPQHF. The CDR3 DNA reads TGTGCCAGCAGTGAATGGGGAGGGGTTCAGCCCCAGCATTTT. The V gene is TRBV6-1, the J gene TRBJ1-5, with a tentative D call TRBD1 (5 bases). The CDR3 loop spans 14 amino acids. Trimming removed 2 bases at V and 6 bases at J, with 11 bases between. Germline CDR1 reads MNHNS; CDR2 reads SASEGT.

A few counts support this clonotype. The chain carries TRBV28 and TRBJ2-5, with a weak D call TRBD2 (6 bases). The CDR3 has 15 residues. Germline V CDR1 and CDR2: MDHEN, SYDVKM. The V end lost 5 bases, the J end lost 1 base, and 14 bases lay between the germline ends. CDR3 sequence reads: CASSPRTKLQETQYF. The CDR3 DNA follows: TGTGCCAGCAGTCCGCGGACTAAACTCCAAGAGACCCAGTACTTC.

In nucleotides, the CDR3 is TGCAGTGCTAGGGTAACTTCGGATTCACCCCTCCACTTT. Protein: CSARVTSDSPLHF. The gene calls are TRBV20-1 and TRBJ1-6; D ambiguous. The CDR3 is made up of 13 amino acids. In germline, CDR1 is DFQATT, CDR2 SNEGSKA (reference sequence). V lost 3 bases and J lost 8, with 11 bases in between.

This clonotype was recorded at least ten times. The V gene is TRBV10-3, the J gene TRBJ2-1, with a tentative D call TRBD2 (6 bases). The CDR3 has 15 amino acids. The V end was cut by 7 bases, the J end by 5 bases, with 18 bases between. The germline gives CDR1 ENHRY, CDR2 SYGVKD. The chain's CDR3 is CAITGSGIADNEQFF. CDR3 DNA sequence: TGTGCCATCACGGGGTCGGGAATAGCGGACAATGAGCAGTTCTTC.

This clonotype showed up many times. V usage is TRBV18 and J usage is TRBJ1-1; the D is unclear. Germline lookup yields CDR1 KGHSH and CDR2 LQKENI. V was cut by 5 bases and J by 1 base, with 8 bases left in between. The CDR3 totals 13 residues. CDR3 sequence (DNA): TGTGCCAGCTCAGGTGGAGAGAACACTGAAGCTTTCTTT. This encodes CASSGGENTEAFF. Variable domain in full (rest from reference TRBV18 and TRBJ1-1): NAGVMQNPRHLVRRRGQEARLRCSPMKGHSHVYWYRQLPEEGLKFMVYLQKENIIDESGMPKERFSAEFPKEGPSILRIQQVVRGDSAAYFCASSGGENTEAFFGQGTRLTVV.

The chain joins TRBV4-1 to TRBJ1-2; D unresolved. This CDR3 spans 11 amino acids. From germline, CDR1 is MGHRA and CDR2 YSYEKL. Trimming removed 1 base at V and 8 bases at J, with 5 bases between. CDR3 in DNA: TGCGCCAGCAGCCAAGTAGAAGGCTACACCTTC. Translating gives CASSQVEGYTF.